This T cell receptor (beta chain) was sequenced in a study of cytomegalovirus exposure and HLA in healthy donors. V lost 6 bases to trimming and J lost 1 base, with 10 bases between them. The germline V gene has CDR1 SNHLY and CDR2 FYNNEI. The CDR3 sequence is 14 residues long. PCR primers comprised 60 Vbeta and 13 Jbeta primers. Produced via immunoSEQ multiplex PCR; TCRdb's table is partial and in-frame only. Altogether about 110,000 clones are present, 65% to 80% being singletons, with the ten largest covering approximately 5.3%. Study-wide results and limits: As immune exposure information, only CMV serostatus was available. Association of a missense DCLRE1C variant with TCR beta V- and J-gene trimming was reported in a later analysis. Differences between HLA loci emerged in a later analysis of TCR association rates, with DRB1 most and HLA-C fewest.

Regarding this clone: Its specificity is unknown.

The clonotype originates from a female donor in good health and CMV-seropositive. The chain uses TRBV2 and TRBJ1-5, with D maybe TRBD1 (5 bases). The sample comprised PBMCs. This CDR3 is CASREDTSNQPQHF. The CDR3 bases are TGTGCCAGCAGAGAGGACACGAGCAATCAGCCCCAGCATTTT.